This T cell receptor (beta chain) emerged from a study of cytomegalovirus exposure and HLA in healthy donors (dated 2017 in TCRdb). Describing the broader study: An earlier analysis of around 600 of the donors reported approximately 270 Gb of sequence data and roughly 110 million unique TCR beta sequences from about 179 million T cells. Roughly 300 gigabases of sequencing data and around 85 million unique TCR sequences made up an early release that covered nearly 650 HLA-typed donors. Of the roughly 410 genotyped donors, 81% were placed in the genetic ancestry cluster associated with self-reported Caucasian donors. The aim of the study was to test whether cataloging public T cell receptors could identify signatures of past pathogen exposure. The study profiled the T cell repertoires of under 850 subjects by immunosequencing and related them to cytomegalovirus serostatus. Besides the first cohort of 666 subjects, a separate validation cohort made up of 120 different subjects was used. To predict cytomegalovirus infection status, the study brought together high-throughput TCR immunosequencing, statistical association of individual TCRs with disease status, and machine learning. A later analysis re-examined previously published TCR beta repertoires from roughly 650 donors and added high-resolution HLA genotyping to investigate patterns of TCR occurrence. The later analysis used no new phenotypic data to find candidate immune exposures, relying instead on TCR beta sequences and their occurrence across donors. In an earlier analysis of 500 to 650 of the donors, high-throughput TCR beta sequencing was used to judge whether each TCR beta V gene segment behaved as functional or pseudogenic. Donor age, sex, ethnicity and CMV serostatus were collected together with the repertoire data. In a later genetic analysis, genome-wide SNP genotypes for about three fifths of the roughly 670 donors were used, and that subset was treated as a discovery cohort. All discovery cohort repertoires had been generated using a single sequencing platform. HLA typing included class I and class II loci at four-digit resolution. Typing coverage differed by locus: A, B, C, DRB1 and DQB1 were typed in roughly 620-630 donors, DQA1 in 500 to 550, DPA1 in some 610, and DPB1 in about 450. Because of strong linkage in the cohort, roughly 5 DR-DQ haplotypes were treated as single units for association and clustering. On average, roughly 200,000 unique TCR beta nucleotide sequences were sequenced per donor among a few hundred genotyped donors of the cohort, with roughly 19% of those sequences being non-productive. What the study reported, not specific to this receptor: In a later genetic analysis, a missense DCLRE1C variant was associated with V-gene and J-gene trimming of TCR beta chains, and the association was replicated in an independent cohort. In the study, approximately 160 TCR beta chains were listed as associated with cytomegalovirus. Across donors, most TCR sequences were observed very rarely, whereas some public TCRs were present in many individuals. Specific HLA alleles were associated with 15,000 to 20,000 TCR beta sequences at a false discovery rate of 0.05 in a later analysis. Immune exposure information for the cohort was limited to CMV serostatus. In an earlier analysis of 450 to 750 of the donors, most TCR beta V segments appeared in productive rearrangements about 87% or about 30% of the time, broadly matching IMGT annotations. The 87-base-pair reads could not distinguish some IMGT-functional V segments, including TRBV6-2 and TRBV6-3, so those segments were excluded. A later analysis found that TCR association rates varied across HLA loci, with DRB1 alleles showing the most associated TCRs and HLA-C alleles the fewest. Some 16 rarely observed V segments, including chromosome 9 orphons, were excluded from the earlier analysis of almost 600 of the donors because counts were too low. Most CMV-associated TCR beta chains appeared to be HLA-restricted in a later analysis, and the HLA associations seemed to be driven largely by CMV exposure. Three of the identified cytomegalovirus-associated TCR beta chains were confirmed in vitro to be specific for cytomegalovirus antigens. According to a later analysis, parvovirus B19, influenza, CMV and Epstein-Barr virus appeared linked to several top co-occurrence clusters. Compared with equally common non-associated chains, HLA-associated TCR beta chains in a later analysis were more clonally expanded and had lower generation probabilities. In a later genetic analysis, fewer N-insertions in productive TCRs were reported among donors in an Asian-associated ancestry cluster than the 666-donor mean. Only TCR beta chains were sequenced in this cohort, and the absence of alpha or paired-chain data limited detectable features. The authors suggested that the approach could potentially be generalized to other disease states and immunological phenotypes. A further reported finding was that TCR beta sequences accurately predicted the HLA-A and HLA-B alleles for most subjects in the first cohort. Because some donors lacked HLA typing at each locus, the association tests relied only on the typed subset. Strong co-occurrence of HLA alleles, especially DR and DQ, made assigning TCR associations to individual alleles difficult. Cytomegalovirus status was reported to be diagnosed by the classifier with high specificity and sensitivity in both the original and validation cohorts. The presence/absence analyses assumed that sequencing depth was roughly uniform across donors, and that assumption may not be true. The sequencing pipeline was judged likely to have produced a cluster of highly shared sequence variants as a technical artifact. Correlated functional status among segregating V segments might reflect linkage disequilibrium, but an unknown experimental factor could not be ruled out.

This clone came up a few times. The specificity of this receptor is unknown. Base qualities are not provided; no much larger clone lies one nucleotide away. Other DNA sequences in the sample encode the same CDR3. The library was generated by the immunoSEQ multiplex PCR assay. For the multiplex PCR, a mixture combining 60 forward primers for TCR Vbeta segments and 13 reverse primers for TCR Jbeta segments was used. The CDR3 region of rearranged TCR beta genes was amplified from genomic DNA with a multiplex PCR assay. On the Illumina HiSeq System, the amplified TCR beta libraries were sequenced as 87-base-pair reads. Per the source publication's procedure: In a later analysis, roughly 80 million unique TCR beta chains were counted across the approximately 640 repertoires, and roughly 9.9 million of these chains were shared by at least two donors. A nearest-neighbor algorithm error-corrected the raw reads and collapsed the reads into unique sequences, merging closely related sequences to remove PCR and sequencing errors. CDR3 sequences were aligned to IMGT reference sequences to assign V, D and J gene segments. For a sequence to be retained, a match of at least six nucleotides to both a V gene segment and a J gene segment was required. A rearrangement counted as productive if the CDR3 had no stop codons and remained in frame with V and J, and every other rearrangement counted as non-productive. CDR3 was defined by IMGT convention, running from the second conserved V-encoded cysteine to the conserved J-encoded phenylalanine. Sequences without an unambiguous match to a single V gene segment were excluded from the earlier analysis of approximately 600 of the donors. An earlier analysis of 587 of the donors called V segments functional above 56.7% productive rearrangements and segregating when the between-donor standard deviation exceeded 5%. To diagnose cytomegalovirus status from the catalog of TCR beta chain sequences, a statistical classification framework was built. V and J gene assignment, in a later analysis, came from comparing TCR nucleotide sequences with IMGT/GENE-DB human TR gene sequences. In a later analysis, CDR3 sequences and most-parsimonious VDJ recombination scenarios were assigned using the TCRdist pipeline. In a later analysis, each TCR beta chain was defined by its CDR3 amino acid sequence together with its V-gene family, and reads lacking a unique V-gene family were excluded. A later analysis removed over 500 highly shared, low-generation-probability nucleotide sequences to deal with suspected cross-contamination and a sequencing artifact. In a later analysis, a clonal expansion index for each public chain was calculated from normalized within-repertoire ranks of inferred template counts. A later analysis computed generation probabilities with a VDJ recombination model fitted to out-of-frame rearrangements, and checked the results against IGoR. A later analysis scored TCR-TCR, TCR-HLA and TCR-CMV co-occurrence with hypergeometric tests, applying a repertoire-size bias correction to TCR pairs. To estimate false discovery rates, a later analysis permuted the HLA or CMV assignments 20 times. In a later analysis, co-occurring TCRs were grouped using DBSCAN, with TCRdist sequence similarity added in when clustering inside HLA-allele-positive subsets. Repertoires with fewer than 30,000 or more than 120,000 public chains were left out of co-occurrence clustering, as were about five repertoires with anomalous nucleotide sharing. Drawn from immuneACCESS, this table holds only the in-frame rearrangements with V and J called that TCRdb kept. Clones are partly lost; checked studies trace under half to an unresolved V gene and leave the rest unexplained. D and trimming were read from the DNA, whereas the V and J calls and clone size are those reported in that table. Here the sample has over 150,000 clones; 70% to 90% occur a single time. The ten largest clones capture around 4.9% of the sample.

The CDR3 contains 14 residues, cysteine and phenylalanine counted. Only the CDR3 region is kept as DNA, spanning 42 bases read in frame from base 1. V and J lose 4 bases and 1 base, and a span of 11 bases separates them. In the germline V gene, CDR1 corresponds to SGHDT and CDR2 to YYEEEE. In total, 600 or so healthy bone marrow donors made up the cohort. At the time of sampling, every cohort member was nominally healthy, though immune exposures that went unrecorded were likely present. The donor was CMV seropositive and belonged to the group of about 290 seropositive cohort members. Every donor gave a peripheral blood sample, and the peripheral blood mononuclear cells from that sample were used for TCR beta sequencing. The Qiagen DNeasy Blood Extraction Kit was used to extract genomic DNA from the blood cell samples.

This clonotype was obtained from a girl aged 10 to 17 in good health and CMV-seropositive. Material for sequencing was PBMCs. The V gene is TRBV5-6 and the J gene is TRBJ1-1; there is no confident call for the D gene. The sequence in DNA is TGTGCCAGCAGCCTGATGCGTCCGAACACTGAAGCTTTCTTT. The encoded protein is CASSLMRPNTEAFF.